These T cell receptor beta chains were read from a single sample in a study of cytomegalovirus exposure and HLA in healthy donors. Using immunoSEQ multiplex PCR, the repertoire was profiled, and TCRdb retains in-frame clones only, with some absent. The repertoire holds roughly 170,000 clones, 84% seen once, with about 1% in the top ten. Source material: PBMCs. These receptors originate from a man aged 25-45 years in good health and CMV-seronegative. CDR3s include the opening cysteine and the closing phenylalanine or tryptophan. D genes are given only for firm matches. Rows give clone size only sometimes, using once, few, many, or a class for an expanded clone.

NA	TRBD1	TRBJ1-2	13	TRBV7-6	CASSAGGQFGYTF	TGTGCCAGCAGCGCAGGGGGACAGTTTGGCTACACCTTC
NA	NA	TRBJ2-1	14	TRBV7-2	CASSDRDWDNEQFF	TGTGCCAGCAGCGACCGGGACTGGGACAATGAGCAGTTCTTC
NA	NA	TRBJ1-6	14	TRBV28	CASSLFFRNSPLHF	TGTGCCAGCAGTTTATTTTTCCGTAATTCCCCCCTCCACTTT
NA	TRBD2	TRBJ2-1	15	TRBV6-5	CASSSSGRASNEQFF	TGTGCCAGCAGTTCTAGCGGGAGGGCCAGCAATGAGCAGTTCTTC
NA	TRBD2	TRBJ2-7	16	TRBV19	CASSIDLSSGTYEQYF	TGTGCCAGTAGTATAGATCTGTCTAGCGGAACCTACGAGCAGTACTTC
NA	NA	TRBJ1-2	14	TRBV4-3	CASSQDRGDYGYTF	TGCGCCAGCAGCCAAGATCGGGGTGACTATGGCTACACCTTC
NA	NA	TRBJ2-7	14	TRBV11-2	CASSPRQSSYEQYF	TGTGCCAGCAGCCCACGACAGAGCTCCTACGAGCAGTACTTC
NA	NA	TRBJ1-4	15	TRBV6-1	CASSALTWGGGGRFF	TGTGCCAGCAGTGCCCTGACATGGGGGGGCGGGGGTCGGTTTTTT
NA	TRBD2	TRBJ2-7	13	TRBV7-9	CSSSLGLAGGPRF	TGTTCCAGCAGCTTGGGACTAGCGGGAGGGCCTCGGTTC
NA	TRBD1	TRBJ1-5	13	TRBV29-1	CSVGDRGNQPQHF	TGCAGCGTTGGAGACAGGGGCAATCAGCCCCAGCATTTT
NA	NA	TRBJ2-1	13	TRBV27	CASSITSHNEQFF	TGTGCCAGCAGTATTACTAGCCACAATGAGCAGTTCTTC
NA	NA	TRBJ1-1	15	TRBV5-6	CASSPSGRLNTEAFF	TGTGCCAGCAGTCCTTCAGGGCGTCTGAACACTGAAGCTTTCTTT
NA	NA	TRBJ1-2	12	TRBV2	CASTGSGGGYTF	TGTGCCAGCACCGGGTCGGGAGGGGGCTACACCTTC
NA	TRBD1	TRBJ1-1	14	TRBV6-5	CASRIQGRDTEAFF	TGTGCCAGCAGGATACAGGGGCGGGACACTGAAGCTTTCTTT
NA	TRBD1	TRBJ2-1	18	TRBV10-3	CAISEPHRTGVVDNEQFF	TGTGCCATCAGTGAGCCCCACCGGACAGGGGTGGTAGACAATGAGCAGTTCTTC
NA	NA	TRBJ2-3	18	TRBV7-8	CASSLVIRQEVSTDTQYF	TGTGCCAGCAGCTTAGTAATTAGGCAGGAGGTGTCCACAGATACGCAGTATTTT
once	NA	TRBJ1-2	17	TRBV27	CASCPSAGNWGNYGYTF	TGTGCCAGTTGTCCTTCGGCGGGCAACTGGGGAAACTATGGCTACACCTTC
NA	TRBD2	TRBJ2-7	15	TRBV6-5	CASSYGTSGSGEQYF	TGTGCCAGCAGTTATGGGACTAGCGGGTCCGGCGAGCAGTACTTC
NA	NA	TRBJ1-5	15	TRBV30	CAWSIGGQSNQPQHF	TGTGCCTGGAGTATCGGAGGACAGAGCAATCAGCCCCAGCATTTT
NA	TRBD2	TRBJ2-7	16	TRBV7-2	CASSLYPGRDPYEQYF	TGTGCCAGCAGCTTATACCCCGGGAGGGATCCTTACGAGCAGTACTTC
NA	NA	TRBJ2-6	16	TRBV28	CASSLETVSGANVLTF	TGTGCCAGCAGTCTGGAGACTGTCTCTGGGGCCAACGTCCTGACTTTC
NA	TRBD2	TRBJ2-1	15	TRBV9	CASSVGGSFNNEQFF	TGTGCCAGCAGCGTAGGCGGGAGTTTCAACAATGAGCAGTTCTTC
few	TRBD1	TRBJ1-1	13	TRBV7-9	CASSTGQDTEAFF	TGTGCCAGCAGCACGGGACAGGACACTGAAGCTTTCTTT
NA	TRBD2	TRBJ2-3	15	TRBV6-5	CASSYAAGGVDTQYF	TGTGCCAGCAGTTACGCTGCGGGGGGGGTAGATACGCAGTATTTT
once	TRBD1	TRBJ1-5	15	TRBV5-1	CASSLEGTGNQPQHF	TGCGCCAGCAGCCTCGAAGGGACAGGGAATCAGCCCCAGCATTTT
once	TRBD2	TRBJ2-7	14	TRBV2	CASSEALARYEQYF	TGTGCCAGCAGTGAAGCACTAGCGCGGTACGAGCAGTACTTC
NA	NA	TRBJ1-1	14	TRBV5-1	CASSLPGKNTEAFF	TGCGCCAGCAGCTTACCCGGGAAGAACACTGAAGCTTTCTTT
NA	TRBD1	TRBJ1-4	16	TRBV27	CASSQGQGDIVEKLFF	TGTGCCAGCAGTCAGGGACAGGGGGATATAGTGGAAAAACTGTTTTTT
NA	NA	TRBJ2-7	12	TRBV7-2	CASSFTTYEQYF	TGTGCCAGCAGCTTCACAACCTACGAGCAGTACTTC
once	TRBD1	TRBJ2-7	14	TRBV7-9	CSSSSGQGRNEQYF	TGTTCCAGCAGCTCGGGACAGGGGAGGAACGAGCAGTACTTC
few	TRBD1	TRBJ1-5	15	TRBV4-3	CASSQGQGNNQPQHF	TGCGCCAGCAGCCAAGGACAGGGAAACAATCAGCCCCAGCATTTT